The rows below give T cell receptor beta chains drawn from one sample of a study of T-cell reconstitution after alpha-beta-depleted transplantation in children. TCRdb called the PCR reads again in MiXCR, with one record for every CDR3 protein. The table has 450,000 to 600,000 distinct CDR3 sequences, roughly 18% seen once. This specimen was PBMCs from the stem cell graft donor, taken from the stem cell graft. The receptors derive from a human donor who donated a stem cell graft to a child with acute lymphoblastic leukemia. Both conserved end residues are part of each CDR3. The D gene is left open where the match is weak.

v_gene	j_gene	d_gene	CDR3aa
TRBV29-1	TRBJ2-7	-	CSVERAGKEQYF
TRBV12-3/TRBV12-4	TRBJ1-3	-	CASSRGRQSSGNTIYF
TRBV9	TRBJ2-2	-	CASSVVQNTGELFF
TRBV5-1	TRBJ2-1	TRBD2	CASSPLSGSALSYNEQFF
TRBV5-1	TRBJ2-7	-	CASSLDGGLGQYF
TRBV20-1	TRBJ2-3	TRBD2	CSARRRASGGDTQYF
TRBV5-5	TRBJ2-1	-	CASRPEGRNEQFF
TRBV18	TRBJ2-3	-	CASSPLSGHSNTDTQYF
TRBV7-2	TRBJ2-7	-	CASSIARGPKRSYEQYF
TRBV12-3/TRBV12-4	TRBJ2-2	-	CASRSRTNGELFF
TRBV7-9	TRBJ2-7	-	CASSSTLGYEQYF
TRBV29-1	TRBJ1-2	-	CSVAVAFYGYTF
TRBV20-1	TRBJ2-5	-	CSAPPGASVETQYF
TRBV15	TRBJ2-7	TRBD1	CATSKMNRGSYEQYF
TRBV12-3/TRBV12-4	TRBJ2-3	-	CASSLTADTQYF
TRBV12-3/TRBV12-4	TRBJ2-3	-	CASTLGEGAKRTDTQYF
TRBV29-1	TRBJ1-1	TRBD1	CSVGSGGASEAFF
TRBV29-1	TRBJ2-1	TRBD2	CSSGERDFEQFF
TRBV7-8	TRBJ2-7	-	CASSFPTLQGYWDEQYF
TRBV7-8	TRBJ1-6	-	CASSIYHGFGRGNSPLHF
TRBV10-3	TRBJ1-1	-	CAITAQLGTEAFF
TRBV27	TRBJ2-7	-	CASSSDLTVTYEQYF
TRBV14	TRBJ2-3	-	CASSQVTLGADTQYF
TRBV10-3	TRBJ2-2	TRBD1	CASKQGGEVTGELFF
TRBV2	TRBJ2-3	TRBD2	CASKGTSGSRTTDTQYF
TRBV15	TRBJ2-3	TRBD2	CATSSPAGGTDTQYF
TRBV27	TRBJ2-5	-	CASSLSGTALYQETQYF
TRBV27	TRBJ1-5	-	CASSLRATAGQPQHF
TRBV20-1	TRBJ2-7	TRBD2	CSARAGLAGASEQYF
TRBV20-1	TRBJ2-3	-	CSARDRRRGVDTQYF
TRBV7-9	TRBJ2-5	TRBD2	CASSRLAGPFQETQYF
TRBV27	TRBJ2-1	TRBD2	CASRELAGSNEQFF
TRBV6-5	TRBJ1-1	-	CASSYSGASIEAFF
TRBV29-1	TRBJ2-3	-	CSVVEGESDTQYF
TRBV7-8	TRBJ1-1	-	CASSGGGRVAFF
TRBV11-3	TRBJ2-1	-	CASSLGKGRRAVYNEQFF
TRBV5-1	TRBJ2-1	TRBD2	CASSLEASGREEFF
TRBV15	TRBJ2-4	-	CATSRRTLGQTQYF
TRBV2	TRBJ2-1	-	CASSEGGVSVVNEQFF
TRBV9	TRBJ2-7	TRBD1	CASSPRDRVYEQYF
TRBV7-9	TRBJ2-7	TRBD1	CASSLGSGQGIYEQYF
TRBV12-3/TRBV12-4	TRBJ1-5	TRBD1	CASSRQGSVQPQHF
TRBV20-1	TRBJ2-7	TRBD2	CSARPAGEMGQYF
TRBV12-3/TRBV12-4	TRBJ2-2	TRBD1	CASRTGGSGELFF
TRBV12-3/TRBV12-4	TRBJ1-5	-	CASSLAGSGNQPQHF
TRBV9	TRBJ2-1	TRBD2	CASSGTGGRTSGRAYNEQFF
TRBV27	TRBJ2-1	-	CASSKRPHNEQFF
TRBV5-6	TRBJ2-7	-	CASSLRPSYYEQYF
TRBV5-1	TRBJ2-7	TRBD2	CASSIWTSGSYEQYF
TRBV18	TRBJ2-1	TRBD2	CASSPPGGRAHNEQFF
TRBV29-1	TRBJ1-2	-	CSVLSPRVGYTF
TRBV5-5	TRBJ2-3	TRBD1	CASSLETQTGWRDTQYF
TRBV7-2	TRBJ2-1	TRBD2	CASSSLAGIYNEQFF
TRBV7-6	TRBJ2-3	-	CASSLSSHSTDTQYF
TRBV7-2	TRBJ2-7	TRBD2	CASRKLGLAGDLYF
TRBV2	TRBJ2-1	TRBD1	CASRETGGSDEQFF
TRBV7-9	TRBJ2-1	-	CASSLGSNPSEQFF
TRBV5-5	TRBJ2-5	-	CASSFIPAEETQYF
TRBV7-6	TRBJ2-7	TRBD2	CASSLTPLPGTRGYEQYF